This T cell receptor (beta chain) was retrieved from a study of T cell responses to AZD1222 COVID-19 vaccine. The V end lost 1 base, the J end lost 4 bases, and 5 bases lay between the germline ends. CDR1 and CDR2 from the germline V gene are MGHRA and YSYEKL. The CDR3 has 13 amino acids. The assay was immunoSEQ multiplex PCR, and TCRdb's table has in-frame clones only and misses some. The data show 100,000 to 150,000 clones, more than 85% seen once. The J gene is TRBJ2-1, the V gene TRBV4-1, with D unclear. The sequencing used peripheral blood, collected on day 0 of MenACWY control vaccination. The sequence was collected from an adult in good health. The CDR3 coding sequence is TGCGCCAGCAGCCAAGCCCATTACAATGAGCAGTTCTTC. Translating it yields CASSQAHYNEQFF.